The 14 T cell receptor beta chains reported below all come from one sample, sequenced in a study of CD8 T cells in Susac syndrome. cDNA came from around 0.54 to 1 ug RNA primed by random hexamers. In TCRdb, the immunoSEQ multiplex PCR reads were re-called with MiXCR into one record per CDR3 protein. The data contain approximately 160,000 distinct CDR3 sequences, roughly 94% of them seen just once; the ten biggest clones take up about 0.073%. Sample: CD4+ T cells from PBMCs. Receptor source: a human donor in good health.

This clonotype was counted a single time. The chain has TRBV20-1 and TRBJ1-5; 9 bases agree with TRBD1. The germline V gene encodes CDR1 DFQATT and CDR2 SNEGSKA (reference sequence). V dropped 1 base and J dropped 5; count of bases not matched to a gene: 0. This CDR3 has 13 residues. CDR3 nucleotide sequence: TGCAGTGCTAGAGGGACAGGGGATCAGCCCCAGCATTTT. This codes for CSARGTGDQPQHF.

This chain uses TRBV4-3 with TRBJ2-7; D ambiguous. The CDR3 runs to 18 residues. The V gene lost 0 bases and the J gene lost 0 bases, with 18 bases spanning the gap. Per the germline V gene, CDR1 is LGHNA and CDR2 is YSLEER. CDR3 bases: TGCGCCAGCAGCCAAGAGCCCCCAAGGAGTGGAAGCTCCTACGAGCAGTACTTC. Translating gives CASSQEPPRSGSSYEQYF.

The chain combines TRBV12-3 or TRBV12-4 with TRBJ2-7; TRBD1 aligns across 11 bases. Trimming at V came to 5 bases and at J to 7 bases, leaving 10 bases not matched to a gene. This CDR3 spans 15 amino acids. CDR3 DNA sequence: TGTGCCAGCAGTCTTCCCGGACAGGGGGCTGAAGAGCAGTACTTC. Its protein product is CASSLPGQGAEEQYF.

This chain links TRBV7-3 with TRBJ2-2; the D call may be TRBD1 or TRBD2 (6 bases each). Germline lookup yields CDR1 SGHTA and CDR2 FQGTGA. The CDR3 runs 15 residues. Trimming stripped 4 bases from V and 4 bases from J, with 13 bases between. CDR3 residues: CASSWRTAGTGELFF. The CDR3 nucleotides are TGTGCCAGCAGCTGGAGGACAGCGGGCACCGGGGAGCTGTTTTTT.

The rearrangement links TRBV28 to TRBJ2-1, with D possibly called TRBD1 or TRBD2 (5 bases each). This CDR3 is built from 15 residues. CDR1 and CDR2 (germline): MDHEN, SYDVKM. V was clipped by 5 bases and J by 8 bases, with 19 bases between them. The CDR3, as DNA: TGTGCCAGCAGTCCTACTAGACCCAGGGCCCATGAGCAGTTCTTC. Residues: CASSPTRPRAHEQFF.

The gene calls are TRBV5-1 and TRBJ2-5, with D hard to call. Germline V gives CDR1 SGHRS, CDR2 YFSETQ. The CDR3 extends over 12 amino acids. V was cut by 4 bases and J by 7 bases, with 11 bases left in between. The CDR3 loop is CASSETGGTQYF. For the CDR3, the DNA is TGCGCCAGCAGCGAGACCGGCGGGACCCAGTACTTC. The full variable domain, in which reference TRBV5-1 and TRBJ2-5 provide the parts outside the CDR3, is KAGVTQTPRYLIKTRGQQVTLSCSPISGHRSVSWYQQTPGQGLQFLFEYFSETQRNKGNFPGRFSGRQFSNSRSEMNVSTLELGDSALYLCASSETGGTQYFGPGTRLLVL.

The chain recombines TRBV29-1 with TRBJ2-4; D not resolved. The CDR3 has 12 amino acids. Germline loops: CDR1 SQVTM, CDR2 ANQGSEA. V was shortened by 4 bases and J by 0 bases, with 4 bases between the two germline ends. The CDR3 DNA reads TGCAGCGTTGGACTAGCCAAAAACATTCAGTACTTC. Its protein product is CSVGLAKNIQYF.

The rearrangement uses TRBV5-1 and TRBJ2-7, with TRBD1 as a possible D gene (5 bases). V was shortened by 4 bases and J by 5 bases, with 10 bases between the two germline ends. Looked up from germline, CDR1 is SGHRS and CDR2 is YFSETQ. The CDR3 sequence is 12 residues long. This CDR3 is CASSAQAHEQYF. CDR3 DNA sequence: TGCGCCAGCAGCGCACAGGCTCACGAGCAGTACTTC. The full variable domain, rest sourced from reference TRBV5-1 and TRBJ2-7, is KAGVTQTPRYLIKTRGQQVTLSCSPISGHRSVSWYQQTPGQGLQFLFEYFSETQRNKGNFPGRFSGRQFSNSRSEMNVSTLELGDSALYLCASSAQAHEQYFGPGTRLTVT.

This clonotype has a single count. The chain employs TRBV5-4 and TRBJ2-6; D gene unclear. The CDR3 consists of 16 residues. Trimming shortened V by 2 bases and J by 4 bases, and 13 bases separated the two germline ends. CDR1 is SGHNT and CDR2 is YYREEE in the germline V gene (reference sequence). The CDR3 region is CASSLLALVGANVLTF. The CDR3 region has the DNA TGTGCCAGCAGCTTATTAGCCCTTGTGGGGGCCAACGTCCTGACTTTC.

The chain combines TRBV5-6 with TRBJ2-6; 7 bases line up with TRBD2. The CDR3 runs to 16 residues. V lost 4 bases, J lost 2 bases, and 6 bases stayed unmatched. Per germline, CDR1 SGHDT and CDR2 YYEEEE. The CDR3 region has the DNA TGTGCCAGCAGCACCGGCCGGGGGGCTGGGGCCAACGTCCTGACTTTC. Its protein is CASSTGRGAGANVLTF.

The chain joins TRBV11-2 to TRBJ1-2; D unresolved. Germline V CDR1 and CDR2: SGHAT, FQNNGV. Trimming took off 1 base at V and 1 base at J, with 7 bases between the two ends. This CDR3 spans 14 amino acids. The chain's CDR3 is CASSLVAGNYGYTF. DNA for the CDR3: TGTGCCAGCAGCTTAGTGGCCGGTAACTATGGCTACACCTTC.

This clonotype showed up just a few times. The genes are TRBV29-1 and TRBJ2-5; 8 nucleotides align to TRBD2. The V gene end was trimmed by 1 base and the J gene end by 0 bases; junction bases not matched to a gene: 7. This CDR3 comprises 16 residues. The V gene's germline CDR1 is SQVTM and CDR2 ANQGSEA. CDR3 sequence (DNA): TGCAGCGTTGAAGGCCCCCGGCGGGGGGACCAAGAGACCCAGTACTTC. Protein sequence: CSVEGPRRGDQETQYF.

The chain recombines TRBV19 with TRBJ2-1; possibly TRBD1 or TRBD2 for D (6 bases each). The CDR3 consists of 15 residues. Germline V lookup: CDR1 LNHDA, CDR2 SQIVND (reference sequence). With 6 bases removed from V and 5 bases from J, the gap between germline ends came to 17 bases. CDR3 protein: CASSSGGRRDNEQFF. The CDR3 DNA sequence: TGTGCCAGTAGCTCTGGGGGGCGACGGGACAATGAGCAGTTCTTC. Full variable domain (rest looked up from reference TRBV19 and TRBJ2-1): DGGITQSPKYLFRKEGQNVTLSCEQNLNHDAMYWYRQDPGQGLRLIYYSQIVNDFQKGDIAEGYSVSREKKESFPLTVTSAQKNPTAFYLCASSSGGRRDNEQFFGPGTRLTVL.

The V gene is TRBV2, the J gene TRBJ1-1; 7 nucleotides line up with TRBD1. Germline V gene sequence: CDR1 SNHLY, CDR2 FYNNEI. V gave up 7 bases and J gave up 4 bases; unmatched junction bases: 6. The CDR3 loop spans 13 amino acids. This CDR3 reads CASKGQVSTEAFF. The DNA for the CDR3 is TGTGCCAGCAAAGGACAGGTGAGCACTGAAGCTTTCTTT.